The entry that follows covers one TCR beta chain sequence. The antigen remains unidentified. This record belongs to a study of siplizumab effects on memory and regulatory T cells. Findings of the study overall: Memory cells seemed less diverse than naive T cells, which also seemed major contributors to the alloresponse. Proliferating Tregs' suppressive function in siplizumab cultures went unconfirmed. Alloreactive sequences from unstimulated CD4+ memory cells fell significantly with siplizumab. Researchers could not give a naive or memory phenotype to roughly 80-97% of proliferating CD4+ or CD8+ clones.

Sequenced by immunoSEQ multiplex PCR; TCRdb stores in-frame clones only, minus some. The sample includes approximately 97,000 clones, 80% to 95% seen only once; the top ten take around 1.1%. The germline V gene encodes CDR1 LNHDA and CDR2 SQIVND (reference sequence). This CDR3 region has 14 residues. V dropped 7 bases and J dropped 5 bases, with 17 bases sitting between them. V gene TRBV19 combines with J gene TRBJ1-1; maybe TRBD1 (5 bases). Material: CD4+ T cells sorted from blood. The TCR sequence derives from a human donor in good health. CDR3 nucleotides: TGTGCCAGTACTCCGAGGGACTGGGGGACTGAAGCTTTCTTT. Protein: CASTPRDWGTEAFF.